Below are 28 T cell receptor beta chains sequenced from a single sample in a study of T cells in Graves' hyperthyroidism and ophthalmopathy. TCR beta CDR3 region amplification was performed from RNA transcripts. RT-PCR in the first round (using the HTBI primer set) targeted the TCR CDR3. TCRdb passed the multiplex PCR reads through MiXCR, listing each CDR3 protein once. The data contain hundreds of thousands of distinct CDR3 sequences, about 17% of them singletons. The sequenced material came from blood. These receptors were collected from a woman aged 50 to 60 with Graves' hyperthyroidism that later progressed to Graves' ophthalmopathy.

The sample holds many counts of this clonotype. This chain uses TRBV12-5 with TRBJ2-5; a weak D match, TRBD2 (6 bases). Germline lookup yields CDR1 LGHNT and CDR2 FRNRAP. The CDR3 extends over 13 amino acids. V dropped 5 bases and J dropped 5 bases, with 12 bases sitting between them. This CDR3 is CASGTAGIETQYF. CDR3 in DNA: TGTGCTAGTGGTACGGCGGGGATCGAGACCCAGTACTTC. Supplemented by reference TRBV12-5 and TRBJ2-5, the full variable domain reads DARVTQTPRHKVTEMGQEVTMRCQPILGHNTVFWYRQTMMQGLELLAYFRNRAPLDDSGMPKDRFSAEMPDATLATLKIQPSEPRDSAVYFCASGTAGIETQYFGPGTRLLVL.

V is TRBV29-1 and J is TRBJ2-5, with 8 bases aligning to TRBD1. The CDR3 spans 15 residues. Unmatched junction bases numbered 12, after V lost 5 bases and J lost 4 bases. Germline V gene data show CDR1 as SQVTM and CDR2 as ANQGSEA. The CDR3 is CSVSFRDRLRETQYF. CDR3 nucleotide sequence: TGCAGCGTTAGTTTCCGGGACAGGCTACGAGAGACCCAGTACTTC.

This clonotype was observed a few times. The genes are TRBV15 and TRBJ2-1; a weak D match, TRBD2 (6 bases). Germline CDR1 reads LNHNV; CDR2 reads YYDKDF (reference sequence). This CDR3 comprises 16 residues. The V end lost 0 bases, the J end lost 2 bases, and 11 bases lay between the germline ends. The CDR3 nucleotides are TGTGCCACCAGCAGAGATCAGGGCGGGGCCTACAATGAGCAGTTCTTC. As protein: CATSRDQGGAYNEQFF.

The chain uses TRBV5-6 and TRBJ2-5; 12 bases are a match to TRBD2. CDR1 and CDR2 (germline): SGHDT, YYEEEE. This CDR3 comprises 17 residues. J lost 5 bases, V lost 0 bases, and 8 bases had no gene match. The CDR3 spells CASSLGLAGGHLETQYF. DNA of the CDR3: TGTGCCAGCAGCTTGGGTCTAGCGGGGGGGCATCTGGAGACCCAGTACTTC.

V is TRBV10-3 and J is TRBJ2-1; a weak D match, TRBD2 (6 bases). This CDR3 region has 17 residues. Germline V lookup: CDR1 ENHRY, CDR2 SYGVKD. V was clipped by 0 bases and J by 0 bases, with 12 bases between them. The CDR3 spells CAISESGGRSSYNEQFF. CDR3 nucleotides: TGTGCCATCAGTGAGTCGGGGGGTAGGAGCTCCTACAATGAGCAGTTCTTC.

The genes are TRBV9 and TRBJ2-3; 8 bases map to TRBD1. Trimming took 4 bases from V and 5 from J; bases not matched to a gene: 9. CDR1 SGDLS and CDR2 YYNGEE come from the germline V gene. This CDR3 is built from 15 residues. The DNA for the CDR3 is TGTGCCAGCAGCCCCAACGGACAGGGTAAAGATACGCAGTATTTT. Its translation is CASSPNGQGKDTQYF.

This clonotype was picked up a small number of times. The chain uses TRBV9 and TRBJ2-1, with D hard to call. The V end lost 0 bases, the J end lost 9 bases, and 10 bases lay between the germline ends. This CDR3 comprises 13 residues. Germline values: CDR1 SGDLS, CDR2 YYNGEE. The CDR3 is CASSVGPVAEQFF. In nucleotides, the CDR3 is TGTGCCAGCAGCGTAGGACCAGTCGCTGAGCAGTTCTTC.

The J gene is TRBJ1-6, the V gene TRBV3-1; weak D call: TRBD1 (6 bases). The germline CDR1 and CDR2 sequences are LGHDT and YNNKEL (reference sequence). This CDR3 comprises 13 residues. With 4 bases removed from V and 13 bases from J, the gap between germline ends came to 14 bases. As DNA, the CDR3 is TGTGCCAGCAGCCTCGAAGGGGGTTCGCCCCTCCACTTT. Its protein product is CASSLEGGSPLHF.

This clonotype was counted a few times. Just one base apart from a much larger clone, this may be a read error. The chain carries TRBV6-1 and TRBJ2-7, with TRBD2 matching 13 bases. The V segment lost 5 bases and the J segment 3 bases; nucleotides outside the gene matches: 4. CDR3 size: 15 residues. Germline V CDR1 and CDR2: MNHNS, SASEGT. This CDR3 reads CASSRTSGGVYEQYF. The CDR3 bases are TGTGCCAGCAGTCGGACTAGCGGGGGAGTCTACGAGCAGTACTTC.

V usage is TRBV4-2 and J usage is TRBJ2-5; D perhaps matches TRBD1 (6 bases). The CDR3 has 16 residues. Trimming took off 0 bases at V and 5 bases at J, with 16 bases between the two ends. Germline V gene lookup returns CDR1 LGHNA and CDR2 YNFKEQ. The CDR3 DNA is TGTGCCAGCAGCCAAGAGGGGGCCCTACGTGGGGAGACCCAGTACTTC. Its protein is CASSQEGALRGETQYF.

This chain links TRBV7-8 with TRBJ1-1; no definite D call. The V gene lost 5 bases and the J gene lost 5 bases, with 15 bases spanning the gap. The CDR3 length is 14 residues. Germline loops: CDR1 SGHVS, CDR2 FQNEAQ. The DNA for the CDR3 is TGTGCCAGCAGCCCTAATAGGGCGGGGACTGAAGCTTTCTTT. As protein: CASSPNRAGTEAFF.

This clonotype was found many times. CDR3 residues: CASSYRPGTGGIGYTF. In DNA form, the CDR3 reads TGTGCCAGCAGCTACCGGCCCGGGACAGGGGGCATTGGCTACACCTTC. The rearrangement uses TRBV7-4 and TRBJ1-2, with 12 bases identical to TRBD1. Germline CDR1 SGHVT, CDR2 SQSDAQ. V lost 4 bases to trimming and J lost 7 bases; unmatched junction nucleotides: 10. The CDR3 has 16 residues. Drawing the rest from reference TRBV7-4 and TRBJ1-2, the complete variable domain is GAGVSQSPRYKVAKRGRDVALRCDSISGHVTLYWYRQTLGQGSEVLTYSQSDAQRDKSGRPSGRFSAERPERSVSTLKIQRTEQGDSAVYLCASSYRPGTGGIGYTFGSGTRLTVV.

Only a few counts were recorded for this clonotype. CDR3 sequence: CAWSLPGSTYSGNTIYF. Here the CDR3 DNA reads TGTGCCTGGAGTCTCCCCGGCAGTACTTACTCAGGAAACACCATATATTTT. The rearrangement links TRBV30 to TRBJ1-3, with D unclear. This CDR3 has 17 residues. Germline CDR1 is GTSNPN and CDR2 is SVGIG (reference sequence). V was cut by 2 bases and J by 4 bases, with 21 bases left in between.

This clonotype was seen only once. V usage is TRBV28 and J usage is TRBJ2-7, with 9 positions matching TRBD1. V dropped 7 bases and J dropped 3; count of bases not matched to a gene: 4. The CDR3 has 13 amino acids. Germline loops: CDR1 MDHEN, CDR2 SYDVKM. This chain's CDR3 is CASKGDRVYEQYF. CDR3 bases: TGTGCCAGCAAGGGGGACAGGGTCTACGAGCAGTACTTC.

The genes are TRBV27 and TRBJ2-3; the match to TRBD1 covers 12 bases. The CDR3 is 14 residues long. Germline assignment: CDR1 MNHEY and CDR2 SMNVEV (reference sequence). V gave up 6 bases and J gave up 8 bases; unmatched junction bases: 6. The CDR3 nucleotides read TGTGCCAGCAGGGATGGGACAGGGGGCGGTACGCAGTATTTT. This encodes CASRDGTGGGTQYF.

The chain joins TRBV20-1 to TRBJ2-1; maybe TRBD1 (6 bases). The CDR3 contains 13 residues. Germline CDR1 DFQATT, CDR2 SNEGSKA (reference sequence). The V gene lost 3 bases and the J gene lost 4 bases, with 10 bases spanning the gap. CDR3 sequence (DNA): TGCAGTGCTAGCTCAGGGGATTACAATGAGCAGTTCTTC. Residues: CSASSGDYNEQFF.

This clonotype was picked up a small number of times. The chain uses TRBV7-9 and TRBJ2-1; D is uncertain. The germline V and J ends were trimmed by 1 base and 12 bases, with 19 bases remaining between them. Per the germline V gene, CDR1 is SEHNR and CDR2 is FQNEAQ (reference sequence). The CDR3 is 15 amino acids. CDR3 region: CASSLVGWADYVQFF. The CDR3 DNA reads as TGTGCCAGCAGCTTAGTCGGGTGGGCGGATTATGTGCAGTTCTTC.

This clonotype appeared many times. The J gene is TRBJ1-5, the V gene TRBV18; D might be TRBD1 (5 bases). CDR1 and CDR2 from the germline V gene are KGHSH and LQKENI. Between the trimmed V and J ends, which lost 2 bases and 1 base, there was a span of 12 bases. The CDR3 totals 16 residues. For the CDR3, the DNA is TGTGCCAGCTCACCAGGGCAGGGCCTAAGCAATCAGCCCCAGCATTTT. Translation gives CASSPGQGLSNQPQHF.

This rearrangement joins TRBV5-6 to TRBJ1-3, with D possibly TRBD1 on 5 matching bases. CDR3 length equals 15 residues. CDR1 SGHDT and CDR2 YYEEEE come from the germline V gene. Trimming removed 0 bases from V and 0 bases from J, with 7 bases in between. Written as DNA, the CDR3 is TGTGCCAGCAGCTTGGGGGACCACTCTGGAAACACCATATATTTT. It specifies CASSLGDHSGNTIYF.

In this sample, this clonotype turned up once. The CDR3 reads CASSLRGGSSYNSPLHF. The CDR3 DNA follows: TGTGCCAGCAGTTTACGGGGGGGAAGCTCCTATAATTCACCCCTCCACTTT. The chain links TRBV27 to TRBJ1-6, with D perhaps matching TRBD1 (5 bases). With 2 bases removed from V and 0 bases from J, the gap between germline ends came to 11 bases. Germline-derived CDR1 and CDR2 are MNHEY and SMNVEV (reference sequence). CDR3 length: 17 residues.

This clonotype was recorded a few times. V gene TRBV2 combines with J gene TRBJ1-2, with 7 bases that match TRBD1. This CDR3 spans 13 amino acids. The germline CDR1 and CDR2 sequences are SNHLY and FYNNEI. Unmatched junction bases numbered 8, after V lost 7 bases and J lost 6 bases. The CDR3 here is CASTIDRAHGYTF. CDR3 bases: TGTGCCAGCACTATCGACAGGGCTCATGGCTACACCTTC.

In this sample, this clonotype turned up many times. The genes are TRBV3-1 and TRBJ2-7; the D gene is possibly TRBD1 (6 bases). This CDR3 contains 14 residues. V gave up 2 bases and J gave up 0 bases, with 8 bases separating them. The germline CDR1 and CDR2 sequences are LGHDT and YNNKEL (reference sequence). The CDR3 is CASSQTGNSYEQYF. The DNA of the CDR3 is TGTGCCAGCAGCCAAACAGGGAACTCCTACGAGCAGTACTTC.

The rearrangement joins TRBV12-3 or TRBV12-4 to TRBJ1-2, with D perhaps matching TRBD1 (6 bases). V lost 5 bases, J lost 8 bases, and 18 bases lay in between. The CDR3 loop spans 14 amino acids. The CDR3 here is CASSHPTGSRGYTF. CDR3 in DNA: TGTGCCAGCAGTCACCCTACAGGGAGTCGGGGCTACACCTTC.

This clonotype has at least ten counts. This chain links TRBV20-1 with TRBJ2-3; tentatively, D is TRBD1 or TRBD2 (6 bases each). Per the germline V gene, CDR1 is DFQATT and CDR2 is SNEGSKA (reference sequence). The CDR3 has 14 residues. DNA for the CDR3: TGCAGCGCCGAGCGGGCAGGGGAATCGGATACGCAGTATTTT. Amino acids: CSAERAGESDTQYF.

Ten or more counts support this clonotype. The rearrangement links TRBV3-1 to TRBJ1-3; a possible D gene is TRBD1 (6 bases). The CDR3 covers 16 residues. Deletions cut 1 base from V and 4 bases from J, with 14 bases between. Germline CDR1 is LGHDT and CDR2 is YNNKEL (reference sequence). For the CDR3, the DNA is TGTGCCAGCAGCCAAGCGGGCAGGGGTTCCGGAAACACCATATATTTT. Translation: CASSQAGRGSGNTIYF.

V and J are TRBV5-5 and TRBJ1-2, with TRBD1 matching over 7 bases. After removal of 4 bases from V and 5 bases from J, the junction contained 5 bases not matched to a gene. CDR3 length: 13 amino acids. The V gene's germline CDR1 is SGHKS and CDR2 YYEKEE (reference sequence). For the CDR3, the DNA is TGTGCCAGCAGCACAGGGGATGGGTATGGCTACACCTTC. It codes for CASSTGDGYGYTF.

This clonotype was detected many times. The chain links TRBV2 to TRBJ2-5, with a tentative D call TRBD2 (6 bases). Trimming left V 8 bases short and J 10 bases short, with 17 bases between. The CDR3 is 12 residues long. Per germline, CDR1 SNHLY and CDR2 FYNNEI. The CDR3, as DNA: TGTGCCAGCGGCGACGACGGGAGCCGCCAGTACTTC. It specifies CASGDDGSRQYF.

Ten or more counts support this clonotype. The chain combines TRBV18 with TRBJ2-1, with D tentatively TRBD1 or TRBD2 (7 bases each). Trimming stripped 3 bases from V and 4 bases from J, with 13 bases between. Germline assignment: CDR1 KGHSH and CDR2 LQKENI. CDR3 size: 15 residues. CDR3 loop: CASSPDREGYNEQFF. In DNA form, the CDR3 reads TGTGCCAGCTCACCCGACAGGGAGGGTTACAATGAGCAGTTCTTC.